Listed here is a single T cell receptor beta chain. The ends lost 6 bases at V and 9 bases at J; junction bases unmatched: 22. This CDR3 has 20 amino acids. Germline V gene data show CDR1 as MGHRA and CDR2 as YSYEKL. This sample was taken from a study of blood T cell dynamics during melanoma immunotherapy. Study overall: Patients with metastatic melanoma got pembrolizumab or nivolumab-ipilimumab as first-line care.

Described time point: pre-treatment baseline. At 12 weeks after first infusion, RECIST 1.1 defined response for most patients. No patient had earlier systemic cancer treatment, concurrent immunosuppressants, or another active cancer. A fixed DNA input of roughly 0.35 ug was used per bulk PBMC sample. Method: immunoSEQ multiplex PCR; TCRdb's copy keeps in-frame clones and lacks some. The sample lists 8,500 to 14,000 clones, over 80% seen once, with approximately 20% in the top ten. The TCR originated in a human donor with melanoma. This chain joins TRBV4-1 and TRBJ2-1; 14 nucleotides align to TRBD2. Material: blood, obtained from a patient treated with checkpoint blockade. The chain's CDR3 is CASSRSSLPRLAGGPGEQFF. The CDR3 DNA sequence: TGCGCCAGCAGTCGAAGTTCCCTCCCGAGACTAGCGGGAGGGCCAGGTGAGCAGTTCTTC.